This TCR beta chain is from a study of cytomegalovirus exposure and HLA in healthy donors. Study information: A prior analysis found around 110 million unique TCR beta sequences from roughly 180 million T cells.

The study ran its PCR with 60 Vbeta and 13 Jbeta primers. The assay was immunoSEQ multiplex PCR, and TCRdb's table has in-frame clones only and misses some. The sample consists of about 120,000 clones, 70% to 85% of them appearing once. Findings and limits, study-wide: Later on, an analysis showed TCR association rates differing by HLA locus, with DRB1 the most and HLA-C the fewest.

This clone was seen just once. Its specificity is not known. Germline V gives CDR1 MNHNS, CDR2 SASEGT. V was clipped by 2 bases and J by 4 bases, with 18 bases between them. The CDR3 length is 17 residues. The J gene is TRBJ1-5, the V gene TRBV6-1, with D tentatively TRBD1 (6 bases). This receptor was obtained from a young man in good health and CMV-seropositive. The specimen sequenced was PBMCs. CDR3 region: CASSESWIDRPNQPQHF. The CDR3, as DNA: TGTGCCAGCAGTGAATCCTGGATTGACAGGCCGAATCAGCCCCAGCATTTT.